This T cell receptor (beta chain) was sequenced for a study of blood T cell repertoires in COVID-19. Study-level background: Samples representing acute and convalescent COVID-19 were sourced from the United States, Italy and Spain. Sources were T cells, B-cell-depleted T cells, or PBMCs; the material itself was cDNA or gDNA.

In the original processing: Reference gene primer amplification yielded estimated nucleated cell counts. Measured with immunoSEQ multiplex PCR; TCRdb has only the in-frame clones, and not every one. V, J and clone size reflect that table, while D and trimming were determined from the DNA. The table shows roughly 120,000 clones, with 65% to 80% occurring only once. Looked up from germline, CDR1 is SGHRS and CDR2 is YFSETQ. V lost 5 bases and J 4 bases, leaving 10 bases between the germline ends. CDR3 length: 12 amino acids. The chain uses TRBV5-1 and TRBJ2-7, with D tentatively TRBD1 (6 bases). The clonotype comes from a man aged 45-65 years with acute or convalescent COVID-19. Sequencing was performed on peripheral blood. The DNA for the CDR3 is TGCGCCAGCAGTACACAGGGTTACGAGCAGTACTTC. Protein product: CASSTQGYEQYF.